The 8 T cell receptor beta chains in this list originate from one sample, sequenced in a study of T cells in Graves' hyperthyroidism and ophthalmopathy. It was RNA transcripts that yielded the amplified TCR beta CDR3 regions. First-round RT-PCR with HTBI primers amplified the TCR CDR3 region. TCRdb redid the calling of the multiplex PCR reads with MiXCR, one entry per CDR3 protein. Among around 300,000 distinct CDR3 sequences listed, nearly 15% were seen once. The material sequenced was blood. All receptors derive from a woman aged 45-60 years with Graves' hyperthyroidism that later progressed to Graves' ophthalmopathy.

The table lists this clonotype with many counts. The chain links TRBV6-1 to TRBJ2-2, with D perhaps TRBD1 (6 bases). Germline-derived CDR1 and CDR2 are MNHNS and SASEGT. V was pared by 7 bases and J by 3 bases, with 9 bases between. There are 13 residues in the CDR3. In DNA form, the CDR3 reads TGTGCCAGCAAACAGGGTTACACCGGGGAGCTGTTTTTT. As protein: CASKQGYTGELFF.

This chain links TRBV28 with TRBJ1-6; D not resolved. Trimming shortened V by 1 base and J by 10 bases, and 17 bases separated the two germline ends. Germline-derived CDR1 and CDR2 are MDHEN and SYDVKM. The CDR3 has 16 amino acids. The CDR3 DNA sequence: TGTGCCAGCAGTTTATTAGCTCGAAGAGTTTCCTCACCCCTCCACTTT. This sequence encodes CASSLLARRVSSPLHF.

This clonotype was counted ten times or more. The chain has TRBV20-1 and TRBJ2-1; 12 bases agree with TRBD2. The CDR3 totals 16 residues. The V and J ends lost 1 base and 8 bases, in that order; junction bases with no gene match: 9. Germline CDR1 DFQATT, CDR2 SNEGSKA (reference sequence). For the CDR3, the DNA is TGCAGTGCTAGAGCATCTAGCGGGAGGGCCTTGGATGAGCAGTTCTTC. Translated: CSARASSGRALDEQFF.

The table lists this clonotype with many counts. This chain joins TRBV27 and TRBJ1-1; possibly TRBD1 for D (5 bases). Germline V lookup: CDR1 MNHEY, CDR2 SMNVEV (reference sequence). V was trimmed by 3 bases and J by 9 bases, leaving 23 bases between them. The CDR3 loop spans 16 amino acids. The CDR3 DNA reads TGTGCCAGCAGTTTCCGGGACCCCCACGGCGGGCCTAAAGCTTTCTTT. Protein sequence: CASSFRDPHGGPKAFF.

This clonotype was observed at least ten times. The rearrangement joins TRBV18 to TRBJ1-6; D unresolved. Trimming shortened V by 3 bases and J by 6 bases, and 6 bases separated the two germline ends. CDR3 length: 13 amino acids. Looked up from germline, CDR1 is KGHSH and CDR2 is LQKENI. The CDR3 bases are TGTGCCAGCTCACCCGGAGTTAATTCACCCCTCCACTTT. It codes for CASSPGVNSPLHF.

The chain employs TRBV5-1 and TRBJ2-3, with TRBD2 identical over 14 bases. Germline V CDR1 and CDR2: SGHRS, YFSETQ. This CDR3 region has 17 residues. With 0 bases clipped from V and 4 bases from J, the junction kept 4 bases outside the gene matches. CDR3 sequence (DNA): TGCGCCAGCAGCTTGGGCGGGACTAGCGGGAGCTCAGATACGCAGTATTTT. It codes for CASSLGGTSGSSDTQYF.

This clonotype was observed many times. The rearrangement joins TRBV30 to TRBJ1-5; D call uncertain. Trimming shortened V by 1 base and J by 7 bases, and 11 bases separated the two germline ends. The CDR3 length is 13 residues. Per germline, CDR1 GTSNPN and CDR2 SVGIG (reference sequence). The CDR3 sequence: CAWSGTVGQPQHF. The CDR3 nucleotides are TGTGCCTGGAGTGGAACGGTGGGCCAGCCCCAGCATTTT.

This clonotype was detected many times. CDR3 residues: CASSLVESGYGYTF. Written as DNA, the CDR3 is TGTGCCAGCAGCTTAGTGGAGAGCGGCTATGGCTACACCTTC. The chain recombines TRBV11-2 with TRBJ1-2; D call uncertain. CDR1 and CDR2 from the germline V gene are SGHAT and FQNNGV. Trimming shortened V by 1 base and J by 4 bases, and 10 bases separated the two germline ends. There are 14 residues in the CDR3. The whole variable domain, filled in from reference TRBV11-2 and TRBJ1-2, reads EAGVAQSPRYKIIEKRQSVAFWCNPISGHATLYWYQQILGQGPKLLIQFQNNGVVDDSQLPKDRFSAERLKGVDSTLKIQPAKLEDSAVYLCASSLVESGYGYTFGSGTRLTVV.